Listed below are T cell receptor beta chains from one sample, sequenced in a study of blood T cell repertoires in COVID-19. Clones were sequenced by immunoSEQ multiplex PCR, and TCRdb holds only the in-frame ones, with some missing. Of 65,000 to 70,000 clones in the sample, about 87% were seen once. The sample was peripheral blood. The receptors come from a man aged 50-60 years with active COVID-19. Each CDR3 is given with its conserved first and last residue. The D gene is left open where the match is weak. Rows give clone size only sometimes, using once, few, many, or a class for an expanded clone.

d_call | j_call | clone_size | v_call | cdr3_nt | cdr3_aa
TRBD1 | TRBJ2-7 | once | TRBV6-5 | TGTGCCAGCAGTAGACAGGGGGGTTCCTACGAGCAGTACTTC | CASSRQGGSYEQYF
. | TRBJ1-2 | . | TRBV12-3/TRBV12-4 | TGTGCCAGCAGTTTGGGAGGGGAGGGTGGCTACACCTTC | CASSLGGEGGYTF
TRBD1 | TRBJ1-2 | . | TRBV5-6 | TGTGCCAGCAACAGGGGGCGAAACTATGGCTACACCTTC | CASNRGRNYGYTF
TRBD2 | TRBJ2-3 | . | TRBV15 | TGTGCCACCAGCAGACCTAGCGGGAGGGCGCAGTATTTT | CATSRPSGRAQYF
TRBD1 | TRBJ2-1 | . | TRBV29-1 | TGCAGCGGGGACAGGGGGCGAACCAATGAGCAGTTCTTC | CSGDRGRTNEQFF
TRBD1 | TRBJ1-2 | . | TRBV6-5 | TGTGCCAGCAGGGCACAGGGGCTTAACTATGGCTACACCTTC | CASRAQGLNYGYTF
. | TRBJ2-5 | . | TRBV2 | TGTGCCAGCAGTGAACAGGGTCGGCAAGGAGAGACCCAGTACTTC | CASSEQGRQGETQYF
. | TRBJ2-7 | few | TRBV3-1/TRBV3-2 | TGTGCCAGCAGCCAAGGAACTAGCAGAGCGAGCTCCTACGAGCAGTACTTC | CASSQGTSRASSYEQYF
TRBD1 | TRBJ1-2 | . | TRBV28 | TGTGCCAGTGGGACAGGGGGCGCCCGCAGTGGCTACACCTTC | CASGTGGARSGYTF
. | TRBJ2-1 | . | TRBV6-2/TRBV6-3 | TGTGCCAGCAGTTACGGTGTGGGAGGCCTCTACAATGAGCAGTTCTTC | CASSYGVGGLYNEQFF
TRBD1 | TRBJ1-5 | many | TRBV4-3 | TGCGCCAGCAGCCGAGAACAGGGGTCTGATCAGCCCCAGCATTTT | CASSREQGSDQPQHF
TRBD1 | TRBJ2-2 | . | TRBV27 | TGTGCCAGCAGTTCGACGGACAGGGAACCCGGCGGGGAGCTGTTTTTT | CASSSTDREPGGELFF
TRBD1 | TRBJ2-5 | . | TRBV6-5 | TGTGCCAGCAGTCCGACAGGGATGGGAGAGACCCAGTACTTC | CASSPTGMGETQYF
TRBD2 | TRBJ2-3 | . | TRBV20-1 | TGCAGTGCTAGTGGACTAGCGGGGTACACAGATACGCAGTATTTT | CSASGLAGYTDTQYF
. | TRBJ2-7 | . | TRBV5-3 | TGTGCCAGAAGCTTGATAACGACGCGGTGGGAGCAGTACTTC | CARSLITTRWEQYF
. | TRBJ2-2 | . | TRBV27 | TGTGCCAGCAGCCTCAACACCGGGGAGCTGTTTTTT | CASSLNTGELFF
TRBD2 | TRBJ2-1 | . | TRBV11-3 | TGTGCCAGCAGCTTAGATCTTTTTAGCGGGAGGATCTATGAGCAGTTCTTC | CASSLDLFSGRIYEQFF
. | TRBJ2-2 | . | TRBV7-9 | TGTGCCAGCAGCAGAGGGACATCGAACACCGGGGAGCTGTTTTTT | CASSRGTSNTGELFF
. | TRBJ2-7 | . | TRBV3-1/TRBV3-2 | TGTGCCAGCAGTATAACATTTATCCCGTACGAGCAGTACTTC | CASSITFIPYEQYF
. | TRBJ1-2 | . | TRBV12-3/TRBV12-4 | TGTGCCAGCAGTTTTCGGAGGGGCTACACCTTC | CASSFRRGYTF
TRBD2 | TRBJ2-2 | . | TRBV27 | TGTGCCAGCAGTCCCCTAGCGGGAGGGCCCCTAACCGGGGAGCTGTTTTTT | CASSPLAGGPLTGELFF
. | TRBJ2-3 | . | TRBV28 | TGTGCCAGCAGTCAGCCGTCGGGCGGGGCAGATACGCAGTATTTT | CASSQPSGGADTQYF
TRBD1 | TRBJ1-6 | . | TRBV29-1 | TGCAGCGTTGAAGATCACAGGGGGCTATCACCCCTCCACTTT | CSVEDHRGLSPLHF
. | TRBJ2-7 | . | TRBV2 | TGTGCCAGCACCAAGGGGACCTTCCAGGGGACGTCCTACGAGCAGTACTTC | CASTKGTFQGTSYEQYF
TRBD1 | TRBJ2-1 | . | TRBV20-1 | TGCAGTGCTACAGGGGGCGCTGAGCAGTTCTTC | CSATGGAEQFF
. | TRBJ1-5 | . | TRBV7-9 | TGTGCCAGCAGCTTAGGGGGAGGGGGATTCCAGCATTTT | CASSLGGGGFQHF
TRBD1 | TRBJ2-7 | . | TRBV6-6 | TGTGCCAGCTCGACAGGGACCAACGAGCAGTACTTC | CASSTGTNEQYF
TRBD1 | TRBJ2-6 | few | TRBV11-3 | TGTGCCAGCAGCTTAGATCTGAGCTGGGGACAGGGAATGTCTGGGGCCAACGTCCTGACTTTC | CASSLDLSWGQGMSGANVLTF
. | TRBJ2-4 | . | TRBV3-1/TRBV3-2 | TGTGCCAGCAGCCCAGTGGGAGGTACCAAAAACATTCAGTACTTC | CASSPVGGTKNIQYF
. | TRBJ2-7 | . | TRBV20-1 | TGCAGTGCTAGACACTCCTACGAGCAGTACTTC | CSARHSYEQYF
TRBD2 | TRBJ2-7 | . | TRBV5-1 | TGCGCCAGCAGCTTCGGGAGCGGGAGGGCATACGAGCAGTACTTC | CASSFGSGRAYEQYF
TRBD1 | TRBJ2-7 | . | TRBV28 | TGTGCCACCGCGGGACAGGGCTACGAGCAGTACTTC | CATAGQGYEQYF
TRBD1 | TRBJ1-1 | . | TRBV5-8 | TGTGCCAGCAGCGTGACAGGGAATCTTAACACTGAAGCTTTCTTT | CASSVTGNLNTEAFF
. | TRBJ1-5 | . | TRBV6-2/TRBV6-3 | TGTGCCAGCAGTTACGCAGGCTTCAATCAGCCCCAGCATTTT | CASSYAGFNQPQHF
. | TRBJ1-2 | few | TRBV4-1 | TGCGCCAGCAGCCGGGAGGGAGGCTACACCTTC | CASSREGGYTF
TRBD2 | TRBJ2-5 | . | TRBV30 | TGTGCCTGGAGTGTACTCGGGCTAGCGGAAGAGACCCAGTACTTC | CAWSVLGLAEETQYF
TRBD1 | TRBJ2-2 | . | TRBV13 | TGTGCCAGCAGCTTAAGGGGGCTGGGAACCGGGGAGCTGTTTTTT | CASSLRGLGTGELFF
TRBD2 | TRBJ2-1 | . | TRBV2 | TGTGCCCTCCTGCGGGGGGGCGAGCAGTTCTTC | CALLRGGEQFF
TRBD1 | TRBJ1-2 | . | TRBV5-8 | TGTGCCAGCAGCTTACAGGGGCTTAACTATGGCTACACCTTC | CASSLQGLNYGYTF
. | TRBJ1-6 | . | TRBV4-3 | TGCGCCAGCAGCCAAGAAAGGGCAGGGTACTCACCCCTCCACTTT | CASSQERAGYSPLHF
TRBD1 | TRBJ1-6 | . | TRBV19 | TGTGCCAGTAGTAGGGATTGGGGACAGGGGAGGGGCTTCTATAATTCACCCCTCCACTTT | CASSRDWGQGRGFYNSPLHF
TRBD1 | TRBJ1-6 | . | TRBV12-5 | TGTGCTAGTGCCCTCTCGACAGGGCGCTCACCCCTCCACTTT | CASALSTGRSPLHF
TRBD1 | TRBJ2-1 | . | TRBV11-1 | TGTGCCAGCAGCTCCGCCCGGGACAGTTACAATGAGCAGTTCTTC | CASSSARDSYNEQFF
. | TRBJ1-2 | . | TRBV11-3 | TGTGCCAGCAGCCCCCGACAGGAGGATAACTATGGCTACACCTTC | CASSPRQEDNYGYTF
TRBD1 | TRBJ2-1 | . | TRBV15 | TGTGCCACCAGCCTCGGACAGGCCCCCAGCAATGAGCAGTTCTTC | CATSLGQAPSNEQFF